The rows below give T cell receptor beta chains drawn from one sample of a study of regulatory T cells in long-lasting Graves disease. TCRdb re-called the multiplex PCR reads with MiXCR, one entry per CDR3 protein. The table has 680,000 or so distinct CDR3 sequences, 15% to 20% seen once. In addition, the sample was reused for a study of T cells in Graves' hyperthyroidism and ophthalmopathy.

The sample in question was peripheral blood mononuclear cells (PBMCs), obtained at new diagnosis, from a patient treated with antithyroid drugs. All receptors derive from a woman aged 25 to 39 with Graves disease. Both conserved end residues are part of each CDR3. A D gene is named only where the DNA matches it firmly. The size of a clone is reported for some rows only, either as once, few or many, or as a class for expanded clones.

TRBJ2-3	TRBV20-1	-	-	TGCAGTGCTAGAGATTTAATCCGGATCGAAGATACGCAGTATTTT	CSARDLIRIEDTQYF
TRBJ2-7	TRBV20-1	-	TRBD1	TGCAGTGCTAGAAGGACAGGGGGAGCCGAGCAGTACTTC	CSARRTGGAEQYF
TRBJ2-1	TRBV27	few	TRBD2	TGTGCCAGCAGTTTAGATTGGGGCGTAGCGGGAGACAATGAGCAGTTCTTC	CASSLDWGVAGDNEQFF
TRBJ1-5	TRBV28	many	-	TGTGCCAGCAGTTTCTCACCCGGGAGCAATCAGCCCCAGCATTTT	CASSFSPGSNQPQHF
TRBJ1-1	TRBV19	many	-	TGTGCCAGTAGCCGAGTTGTTAACACTGAAGCTTTCTTT	CASSRVVNTEAFF
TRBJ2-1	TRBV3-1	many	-	TGTGCTAGCAGCCAGGGGACCTACAATGAGCAGTTCTTC	CASSQGTYNEQFF
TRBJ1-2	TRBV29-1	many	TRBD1	TGCAGCGACGACAGGGTCCTAGGGTATGGCTACACCTTC	CSDDRVLGYGYTF
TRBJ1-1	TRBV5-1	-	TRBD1	TGCGCCAGCAGCTTGGATATTCAGGGGGACACTGAAGCTTTCTTT	CASSLDIQGDTEAFF
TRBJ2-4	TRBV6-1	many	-	TGTGCCAGCAGTGTAGCACGCGGGACTCCCGAGACTCAGTACTTC	CASSVARGTPETQYF
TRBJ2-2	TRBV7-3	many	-	TGTGCCAGCAGCTTATATGGATCAGGGGACACCGGGGAGCTGTTTTTT	CASSLYGSGDTGELFF
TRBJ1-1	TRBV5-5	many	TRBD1	TGTGCCAGCAGCCACAGGGGACGGAACACTGAAGCTTTCTTT	CASSHRGRNTEAFF
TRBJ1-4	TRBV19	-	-	TGTGCCGCATCGGACAATCGGATTCATGAAAAACTGTTTTTT	CAASDNRIHEKLFF
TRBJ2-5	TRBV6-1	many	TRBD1	TGTGCCAGCAGAGGGACAGGGCTATGGGAGACCCAGTACTTC	CASRGTGLWETQYF
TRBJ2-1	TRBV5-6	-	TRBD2	TGTGCCAGCAGCTTCGGGAGGGAAAGGGGGGAGCAGTTCTTC	CASSFGRERGEQFF
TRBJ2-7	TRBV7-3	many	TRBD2	TGTGCCAGCAGCCAGAGCGGGAGTGGTTACGAGCAGTACTTC	CASSQSGSGYEQYF
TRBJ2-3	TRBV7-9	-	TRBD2	TGTGCCAGCAGCCGTAGCGGGTCCTACACAGATACGCAGTATTTT	CASSRSGSYTDTQYF
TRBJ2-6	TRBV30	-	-	TGTGCCTGGGCACAGGGTTCTGGGGCCAACGTCCTGACTTTC	CAWAQGSGANVLTF
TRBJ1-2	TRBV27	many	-	TGTGCCAGCACTAAAAGCAGAGAAACGAGTGGCTACACCTTC	CASTKSRETSGYTF
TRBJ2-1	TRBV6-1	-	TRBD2	TGTGCCAGCAGATGGGGGGGGGTTCAGAATGAGCAGTTCTTC	CASRWGGVQNEQFF
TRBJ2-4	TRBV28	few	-	TGTGCCAGCAGTCCAGGTGGGGAGAAGCGTAGGTCCAGGAACTTC	CASSPGGEKRRSRNF
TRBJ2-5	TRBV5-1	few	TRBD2	TGCGCCAGCAGCTCCGGGACTAGAGAAGAGACCCAGTACTTC	CASSSGTREETQYF
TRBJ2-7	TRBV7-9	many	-	TGTGCCAGCGGCCGGACCGGTAACTACGAGCAGTACTTC	CASGRTGNYEQYF
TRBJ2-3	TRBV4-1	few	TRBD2	TGCGCCAGCAGCCAACTAGGACTAGCAGGAGATACGCAGTATTTT	CASSQLGLAGDTQYF
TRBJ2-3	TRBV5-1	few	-	TGCGCCAGCAGCACCGGGACCAGCCGAGGTTTAGATACGCAGTATTTT	CASSTGTSRGLDTQYF
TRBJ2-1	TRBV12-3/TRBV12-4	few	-	TGTGCCACCAGTGACCCAGGGGTGTGGGAGGGCCGCGGTGAGCAGTTCTTC	CATSDPGVWEGRGEQFF
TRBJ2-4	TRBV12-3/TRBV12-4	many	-	TGTGCCAGCAGACAACTAGCCAAAAACATTCAGTACTTC	CASRQLAKNIQYF
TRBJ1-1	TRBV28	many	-	TGTGCCAGCAGTAGGGGGTCGGTTGCGAACACTGAAGCTTTCTTT	CASSRGSVANTEAFF
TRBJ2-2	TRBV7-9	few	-	TGTGCCAGCAGCCCTTTAGGCCGCCGCCCGACCGGGGAGCTGTTTTTT	CASSPLGRRPTGELFF
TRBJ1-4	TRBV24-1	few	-	TGTGCCACCAGTGAGCGGGACAAGGATCGCAATGAAAAACTGTTTTTT	CATSERDKDRNEKLFF
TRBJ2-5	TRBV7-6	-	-	TGTGCCAGCAGCTTAGAGGGGACCCAAGAGACCCAGTACTTC	CASSLEGTQETQYF
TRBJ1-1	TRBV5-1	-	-	TGCGCCAGCAGCTCCACGCTAGCAGGGGTAGCTGAAGCTTTCTTT	CASSSTLAGVAEAFF
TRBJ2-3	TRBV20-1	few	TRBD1	TGCAGTGCTAGACGAGGACAGGGGCCAGATACGCAGTATTTT	CSARRGQGPDTQYF
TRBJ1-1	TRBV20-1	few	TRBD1	TGCAGTGCTAGAGGACAGGGAAAGGGAATGAACACTGAAGCTTTCTTT	CSARGQGKGMNTEAFF
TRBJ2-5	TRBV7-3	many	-	TGTGCCAGCAGCTTACAGCCAGCGCGGGAAGAGACCCAGTACTTC	CASSLQPAREETQYF
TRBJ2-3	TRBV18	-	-	TGTGCCAGCTCACCGACCCTAAACACAGATACGCAGTATTTT	CASSPTLNTDTQYF
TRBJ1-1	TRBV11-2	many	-	TGTGCCAGCAGCTTAAGCGTCTTGCGTTGGACTGAAGCTTTCTTT	CASSLSVLRWTEAFF
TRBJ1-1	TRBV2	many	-	TGTGCCAGCAGCCCGTTTGATTGGGACACTGAAGCTTTCTTT	CASSPFDWDTEAFF
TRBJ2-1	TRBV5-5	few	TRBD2	TGTGCCAGCAGCTTGGGGCACCGGGTAGCGGGAGAAGTTGAGCAGTTCTTC	CASSLGHRVAGEVEQFF
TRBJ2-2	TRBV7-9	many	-	TGTGCCAGCAGCATTGGGGAGACCTACTCGGACACCGGGGAGCTGTTTTTT	CASSIGETYSDTGELFF
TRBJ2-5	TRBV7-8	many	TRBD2	TGTGCCAGCAGCTTAGGAAGCGGGGGACAAGAGACCCAGTACTTC	CASSLGSGGQETQYF
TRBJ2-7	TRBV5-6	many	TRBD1	TGTGCCAGCAGCTTTCGGCAGGGGGCGCGCGAGCAGTACTTC	CASSFRQGAREQYF
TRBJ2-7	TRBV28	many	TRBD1	TGTGCCAGCAGTCCGACGACAGGGGGCTTCTACGAGCAGTACTTC	CASSPTTGGFYEQYF
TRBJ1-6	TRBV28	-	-	TGTGCCAGCAGTTTCGCGGGGAGCGTTTCACCCCTCCACTTT	CASSFAGSVSPLHF
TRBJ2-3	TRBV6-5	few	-	TGTGCCAGCAGTTACTCGCCGACAGCAAGCACAGATACGCAGTATTTT	CASSYSPTASTDTQYF
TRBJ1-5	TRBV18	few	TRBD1	TGTGCCAGCTCGCCGGACAGGGGCGTCAATCAGCCCCAGCATTTT	CASSPDRGVNQPQHF
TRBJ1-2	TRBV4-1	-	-	TGCGCCAGCAGCCAAGATAACGGCTATGGCTACACCTTC	CASSQDNGYGYTF
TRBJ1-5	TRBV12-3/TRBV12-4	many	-	TGTGCCAGCAGTAACAGGGATATCAGTAATCAGCCCCAGCATTTT	CASSNRDISNQPQHF
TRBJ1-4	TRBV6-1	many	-	TGTGCCAGCAGTGAGGTGGGGATTGGCGAAAAACTGTTTTTT	CASSEVGIGEKLFF
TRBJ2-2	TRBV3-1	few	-	TGTGCCAGCAGCCAAGTCAGAAAGAGCACCGGGGAGCTGTTTTTT	CASSQVRKSTGELFF
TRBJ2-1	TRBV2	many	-	TGTGCCAGCAGTGGTGGGGAGTGGGATGAGCAGTTCTTC	CASSGGEWDEQFF
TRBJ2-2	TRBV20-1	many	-	TGCAGTGCTAGAGATCACCAAGGCACCAACACCGGGGAGCTGTTTTTT	CSARDHQGTNTGELFF
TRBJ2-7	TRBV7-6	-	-	TGTGCCAGCAGCTCGTGGTTCTACGAGCAGTACTTC	CASSSWFYEQYF